This entry features one T cell receptor beta chain sequence. Its binding antigen is unknown. Base-call qualities are not available, and no considerably larger clone is one nucleotide away. The data belong to a study of cytomegalovirus exposure and HLA in healthy donors (dated by TCRdb to about 2017). With regard to the full study: A later analysis indicated that the roughly 130 validation repertoires were generated on the platform also employed for the approximately 700 repertoires of the first cohort. The study was designed to test whether signatures of past pathogen exposure could be identified by cataloging public T cell receptors. In addition to the first cohort of hundreds of subjects, a separate validation cohort of approximately 120 different subjects was used. The study combined high-throughput TCR immunosequencing, statistical association of individual TCRs with disease status, and machine learning to predict cytomegalovirus infection status.

CDR1 SGHDN and CDR2 FVKESK are derived from the germline V gene. Measured from the cysteine to the phenylalanine, the CDR3 is 15 residues long. CDR3 DNA is the only sequence kept; it has 45 bases, read in frame from the first base. V loses 4 bases of germline sequence and J loses 4 bases, and the interval between the two ends is 14 bases. The donors were included in the validation cohort of 130 or so subjects, a group kept apart from the roughly 690-subject first cohort. Broad study findings and their caveats: All 120 or so repertoires were used to score co-occurrence in the validation cohort in a later analysis, because that analysis had no HLA typing for the cohort. The classifier was reported to diagnose cytomegalovirus status with high specificity and sensitivity in both the original cohort and the validation cohort. Most TCR sequences were seen in very few donors, while some public TCRs were found in many individuals. Of the cluster scores, 90% to 95% were above 0 in a later analysis, which found that TCRs clustered in the first cohort also tended to co-occur in the 120 validation repertoires. The study gave a list of roughly 150 TCR beta chains associated with cytomegalovirus. In vitro tests confirmed that a few of the cytomegalovirus-associated TCR beta chains recognize cytomegalovirus antigens. It was suggested by the authors that the approach could potentially be generalized to other disease states and immunological phenotypes.

To prepare the library, the immunoSEQ multiplex PCR assay was applied. The study's own analysis went as follows. A statistical classification framework was developed to diagnose cytomegalovirus status using the catalog of TCR beta chain sequences. In its TCRdb copy, this immuneACCESS table keeps in-frame sequences only and misses some clones. Where compared with another copy, unresolved V genes explain less than half of these, and the others have no known cause. V and J calls and clone size are as listed in that table; D and trimming were resolved from the DNA. Present in this sample are over 200,000 clones, almost 90% of which were seen just once. More than 0.35% of the sample comes from the top ten.

The sequence joins TRBV14 to TRBJ1-3; the D gene is possibly TRBD1, with 6 bases matching. Source material: PBMCs. This clonotype originated in a woman aged 18-29 years in good health and CMV-seronegative. The CDR3 region reads CASSRNRVVGNTIYF. The sequenced DNA: TGTGCCAGCAGCCGGAACAGGGTCGTCGGAAACACCATATATTTT.